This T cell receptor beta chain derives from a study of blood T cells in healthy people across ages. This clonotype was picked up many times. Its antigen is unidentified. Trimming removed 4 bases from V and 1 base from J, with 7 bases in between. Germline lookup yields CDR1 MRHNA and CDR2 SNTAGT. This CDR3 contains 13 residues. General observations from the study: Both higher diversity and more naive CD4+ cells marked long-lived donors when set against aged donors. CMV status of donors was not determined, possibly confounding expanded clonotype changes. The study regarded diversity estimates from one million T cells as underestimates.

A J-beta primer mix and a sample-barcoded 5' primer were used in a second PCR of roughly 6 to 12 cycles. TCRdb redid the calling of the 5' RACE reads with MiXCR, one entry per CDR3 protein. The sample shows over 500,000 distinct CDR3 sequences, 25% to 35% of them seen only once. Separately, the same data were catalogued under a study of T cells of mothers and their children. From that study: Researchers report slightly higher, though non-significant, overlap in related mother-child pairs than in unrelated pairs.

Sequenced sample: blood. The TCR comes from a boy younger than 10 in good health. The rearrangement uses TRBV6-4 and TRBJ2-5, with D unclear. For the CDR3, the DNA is TGTGCCAGCAGTGTCAGTGTCCAAGAGACCCAGTACTTC. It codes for CASSVSVQETQYF.